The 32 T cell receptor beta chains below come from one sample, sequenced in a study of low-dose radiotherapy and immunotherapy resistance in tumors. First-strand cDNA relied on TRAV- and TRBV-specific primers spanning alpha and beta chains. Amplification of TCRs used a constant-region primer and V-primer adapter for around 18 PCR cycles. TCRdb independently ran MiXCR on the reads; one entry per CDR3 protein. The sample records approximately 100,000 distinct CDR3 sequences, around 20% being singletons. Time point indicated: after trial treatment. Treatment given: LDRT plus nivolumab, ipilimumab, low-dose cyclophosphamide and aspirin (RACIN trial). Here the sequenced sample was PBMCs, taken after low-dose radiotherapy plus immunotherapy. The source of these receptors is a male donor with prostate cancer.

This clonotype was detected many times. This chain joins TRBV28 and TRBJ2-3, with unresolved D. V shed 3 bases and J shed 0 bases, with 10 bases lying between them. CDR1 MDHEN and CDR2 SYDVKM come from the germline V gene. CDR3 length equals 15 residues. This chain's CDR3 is CASSLGGFSTDTQYF. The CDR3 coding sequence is TGTGCCAGCAGTTTGGGCGGTTTTAGCACAGATACGCAGTATTTT.

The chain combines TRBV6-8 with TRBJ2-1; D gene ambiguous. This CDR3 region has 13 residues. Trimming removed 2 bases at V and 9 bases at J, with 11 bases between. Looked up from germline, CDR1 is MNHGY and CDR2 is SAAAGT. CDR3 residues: CASSYPGHTEQFF. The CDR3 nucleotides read TGTGCCAGCAGTTACCCCGGGCACACTGAGCAGTTCTTC.

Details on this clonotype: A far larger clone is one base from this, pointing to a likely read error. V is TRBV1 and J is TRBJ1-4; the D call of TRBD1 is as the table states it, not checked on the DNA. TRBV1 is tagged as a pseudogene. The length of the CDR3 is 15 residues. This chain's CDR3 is CASGQVALPGEKLFF. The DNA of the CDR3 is TGCGCCAGCGGCCAAGTCGCCTTACCCGGTGAAAAACTGTTTTTT.

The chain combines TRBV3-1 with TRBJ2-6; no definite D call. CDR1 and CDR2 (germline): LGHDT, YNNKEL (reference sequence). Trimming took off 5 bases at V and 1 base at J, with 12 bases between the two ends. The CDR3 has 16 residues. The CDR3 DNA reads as TGTGCCAGCAGCAGACCGAGCAAATCTGGGGCCAACGTCCTGACTTTC. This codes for CASSRPSKSGANVLTF.

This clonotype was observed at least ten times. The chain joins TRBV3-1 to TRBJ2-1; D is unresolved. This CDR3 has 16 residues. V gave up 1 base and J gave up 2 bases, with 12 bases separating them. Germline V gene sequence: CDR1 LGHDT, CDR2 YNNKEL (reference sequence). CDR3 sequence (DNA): TGTGCCAGCAGCCAAGTGGGGTTCCTCGCCTACAATGAGCAGTTCTTC. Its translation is CASSQVGFLAYNEQFF.

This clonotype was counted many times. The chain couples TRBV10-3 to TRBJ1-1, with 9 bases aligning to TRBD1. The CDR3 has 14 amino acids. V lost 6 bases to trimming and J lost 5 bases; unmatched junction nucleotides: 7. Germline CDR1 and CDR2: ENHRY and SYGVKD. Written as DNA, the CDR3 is TGTGCCATCAGGAAAGGAGGGACAGGGACTGAAGCTTTCTTT. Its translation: CAIRKGGTGTEAFF.

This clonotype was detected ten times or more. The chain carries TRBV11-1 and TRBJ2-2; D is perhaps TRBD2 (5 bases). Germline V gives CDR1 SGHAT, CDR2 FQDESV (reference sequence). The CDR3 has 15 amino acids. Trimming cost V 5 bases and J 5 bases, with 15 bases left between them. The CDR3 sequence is CASSRTRGQTGELFF. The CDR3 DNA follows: TGTGCCAGCAGCCGAACGAGAGGGCAGACCGGGGAGCTGTTTTTT.

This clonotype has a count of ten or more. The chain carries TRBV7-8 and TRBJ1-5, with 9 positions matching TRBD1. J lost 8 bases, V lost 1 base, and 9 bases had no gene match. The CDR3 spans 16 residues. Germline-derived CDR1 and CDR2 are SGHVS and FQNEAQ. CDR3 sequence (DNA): TGTGCCAGCAGCTTAGAGTACAGGGGGCGTCCGGAGCCCCAGCATTTT. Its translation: CASSLEYRGRPEPQHF.

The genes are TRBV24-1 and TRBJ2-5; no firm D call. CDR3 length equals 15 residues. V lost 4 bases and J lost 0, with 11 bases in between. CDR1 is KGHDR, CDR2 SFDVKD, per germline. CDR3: CATSESRSYQETQYF. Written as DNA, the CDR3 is TGTGCCACCAGTGAGTCTAGATCGTACCAAGAGACCCAGTACTTC.

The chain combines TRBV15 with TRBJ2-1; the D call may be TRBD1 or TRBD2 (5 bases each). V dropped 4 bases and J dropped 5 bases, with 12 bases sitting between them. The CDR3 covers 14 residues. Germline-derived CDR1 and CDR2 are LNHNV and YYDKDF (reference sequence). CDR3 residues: CATSIGTQDNEQFF. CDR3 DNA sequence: TGTGCCACCAGCATTGGGACGCAAGACAATGAGCAGTTCTTC. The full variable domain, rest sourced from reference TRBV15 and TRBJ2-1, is DAMVIQNPRYQVTQFGKPVTLSCSQTLNHNVMYWYQQKSSQAPKLLFHYYDKDFNNEADTPDNFQSRRPNTSFCFLDIRSPGLGDTAMYLCATSIGTQDNEQFFGPGTRLTVL.

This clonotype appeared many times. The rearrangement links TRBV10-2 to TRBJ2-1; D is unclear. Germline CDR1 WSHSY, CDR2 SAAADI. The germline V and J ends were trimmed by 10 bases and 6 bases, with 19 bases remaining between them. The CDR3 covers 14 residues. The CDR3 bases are TGCGCCACCCTTTGGACCACCCACCCCAATGAGCAGTTCTTC. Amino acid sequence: CATLWTTHPNEQFF.

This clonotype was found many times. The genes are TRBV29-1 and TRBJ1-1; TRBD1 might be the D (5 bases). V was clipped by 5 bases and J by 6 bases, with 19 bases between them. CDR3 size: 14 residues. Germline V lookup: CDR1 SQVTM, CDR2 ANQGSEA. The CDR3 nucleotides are TGCAGCGTTTGGGGGTACCTCAGCAGCGCTGAAGCTTTCTTT. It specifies CSVWGYLSSAEAFF.

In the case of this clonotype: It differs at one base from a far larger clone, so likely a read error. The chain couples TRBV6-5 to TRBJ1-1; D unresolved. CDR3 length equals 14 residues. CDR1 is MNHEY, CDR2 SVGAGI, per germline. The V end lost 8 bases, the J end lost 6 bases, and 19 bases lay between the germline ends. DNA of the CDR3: TGTGCCAGCGGCTTAACCCTCGGAGGATCTGAAGCTTTCTTT. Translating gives CASGLTLGGSEAFF.

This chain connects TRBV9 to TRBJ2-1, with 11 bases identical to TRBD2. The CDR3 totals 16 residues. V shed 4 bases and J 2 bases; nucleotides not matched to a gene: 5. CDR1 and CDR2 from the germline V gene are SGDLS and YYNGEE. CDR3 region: CASSPTSGGPYNEQFF. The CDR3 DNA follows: TGTGCCAGCAGCCCTACTAGCGGGGGCCCCTACAATGAGCAGTTCTTC.

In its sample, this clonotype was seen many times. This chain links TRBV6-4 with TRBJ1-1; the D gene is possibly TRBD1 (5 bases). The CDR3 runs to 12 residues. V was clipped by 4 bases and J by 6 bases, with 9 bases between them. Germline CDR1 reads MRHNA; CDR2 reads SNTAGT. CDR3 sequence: CASSVQGAEAFF. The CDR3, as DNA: TGTGCCAGCAGTGTGCAAGGGGCTGAAGCTTTCTTT.

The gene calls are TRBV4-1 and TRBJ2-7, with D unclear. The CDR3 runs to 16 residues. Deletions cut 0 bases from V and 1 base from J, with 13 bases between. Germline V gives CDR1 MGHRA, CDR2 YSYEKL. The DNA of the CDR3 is TGCGCCAGCAGCCAAGATGGTTTTCGGGCGTCCTACGAGCAGTACTTC. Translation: CASSQDGFRASYEQYF.

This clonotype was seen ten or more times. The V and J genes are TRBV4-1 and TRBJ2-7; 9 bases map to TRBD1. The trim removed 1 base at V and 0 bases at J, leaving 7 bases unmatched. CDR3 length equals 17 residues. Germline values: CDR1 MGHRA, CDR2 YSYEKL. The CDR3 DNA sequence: TGCGCCAGCAGCCAAGGCTCTAGGACAGGGGACTCCTACGAGCAGTACTTC. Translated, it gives CASSQGSRTGDSYEQYF.

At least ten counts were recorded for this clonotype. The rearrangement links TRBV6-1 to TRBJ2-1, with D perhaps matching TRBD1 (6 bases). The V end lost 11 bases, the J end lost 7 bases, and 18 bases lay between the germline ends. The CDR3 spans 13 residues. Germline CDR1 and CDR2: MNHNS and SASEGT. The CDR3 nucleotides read TGTGCCGGGGGCCGGGACCTACGAAATGAGCAGTTCTTC. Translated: CAGGRDLRNEQFF.

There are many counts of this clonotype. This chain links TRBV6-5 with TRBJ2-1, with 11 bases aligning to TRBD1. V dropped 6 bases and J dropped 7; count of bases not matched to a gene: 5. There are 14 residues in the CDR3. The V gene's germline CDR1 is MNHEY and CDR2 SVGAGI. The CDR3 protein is CASSGQGALNEQFF. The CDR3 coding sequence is TGTGCCAGCAGCGGACAGGGGGCCCTGAATGAGCAGTTCTTC.

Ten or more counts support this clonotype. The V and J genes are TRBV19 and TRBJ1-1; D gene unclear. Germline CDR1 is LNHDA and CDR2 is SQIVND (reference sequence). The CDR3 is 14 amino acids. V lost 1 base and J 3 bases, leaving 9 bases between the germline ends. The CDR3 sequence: CASSIGGWDTEAFF. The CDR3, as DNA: TGTGCCAGTAGTATAGGTGGCTGGGACACTGAAGCTTTCTTT.

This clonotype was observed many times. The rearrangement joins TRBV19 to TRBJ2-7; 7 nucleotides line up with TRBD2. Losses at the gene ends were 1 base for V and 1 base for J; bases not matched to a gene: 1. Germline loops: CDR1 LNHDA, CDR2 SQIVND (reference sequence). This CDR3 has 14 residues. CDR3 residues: CASSIAGGSYEQYF. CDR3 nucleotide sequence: TGTGCCAGTAGTATAGCGGGGGGATCCTACGAGCAGTACTTC.

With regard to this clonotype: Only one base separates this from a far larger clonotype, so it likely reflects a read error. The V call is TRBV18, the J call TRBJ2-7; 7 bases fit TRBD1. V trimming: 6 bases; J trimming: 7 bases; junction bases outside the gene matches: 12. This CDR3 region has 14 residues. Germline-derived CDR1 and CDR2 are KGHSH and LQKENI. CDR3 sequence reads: CASSTTDRNNEQYF. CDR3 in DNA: TGTGCCAGCTCCACTACGGACAGGAACAATGAGCAGTACTTC.

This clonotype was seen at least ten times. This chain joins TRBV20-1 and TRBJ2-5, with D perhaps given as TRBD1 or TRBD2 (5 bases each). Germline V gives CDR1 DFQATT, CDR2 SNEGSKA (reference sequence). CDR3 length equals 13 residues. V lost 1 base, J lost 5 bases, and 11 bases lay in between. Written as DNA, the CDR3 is TGCAGTGCTAGAGTCCTAGCAGGGGAGACCCAGTACTTC. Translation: CSARVLAGETQYF.

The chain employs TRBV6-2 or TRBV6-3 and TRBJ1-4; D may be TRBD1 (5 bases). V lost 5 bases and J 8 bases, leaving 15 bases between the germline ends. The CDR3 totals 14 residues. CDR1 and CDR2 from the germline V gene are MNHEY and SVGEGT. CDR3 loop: CASSDSGVREKLFF. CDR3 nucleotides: TGTGCCAGCAGTGACAGCGGAGTCCGGGAAAAACTGTTTTTT.

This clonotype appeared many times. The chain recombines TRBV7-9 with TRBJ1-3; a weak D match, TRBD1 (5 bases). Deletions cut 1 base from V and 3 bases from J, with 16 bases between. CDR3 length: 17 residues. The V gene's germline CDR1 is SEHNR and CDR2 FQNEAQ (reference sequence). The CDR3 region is CASSLVIVGRGGNTIYF. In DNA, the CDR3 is TGTGCCAGCAGCTTAGTGATTGTGGGGCGCGGTGGAAACACCATATATTTT.

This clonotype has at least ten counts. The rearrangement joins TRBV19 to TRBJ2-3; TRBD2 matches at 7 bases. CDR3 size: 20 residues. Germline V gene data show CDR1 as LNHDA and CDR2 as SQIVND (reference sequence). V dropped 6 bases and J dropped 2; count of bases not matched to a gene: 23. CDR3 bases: TGTGCCAGTAGGCCCCGACTAGCAGGTCTAAGCCGGGTCTCCACAGATACGCAGTATTTT. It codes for CASRPRLAGLSRVSTDTQYF.

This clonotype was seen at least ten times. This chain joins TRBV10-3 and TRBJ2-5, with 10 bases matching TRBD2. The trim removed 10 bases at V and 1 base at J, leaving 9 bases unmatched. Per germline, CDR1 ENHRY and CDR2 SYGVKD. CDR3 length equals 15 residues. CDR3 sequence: CASQASGGAQETQYF. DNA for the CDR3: TGTGCCAGCCAGGCCAGCGGGGGGGCCCAAGAGACCCAGTACTTC.

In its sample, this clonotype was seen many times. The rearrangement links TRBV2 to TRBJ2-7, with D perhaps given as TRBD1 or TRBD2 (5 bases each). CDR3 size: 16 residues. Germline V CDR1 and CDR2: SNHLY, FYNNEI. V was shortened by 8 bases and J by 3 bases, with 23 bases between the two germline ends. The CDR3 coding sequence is TGTGCCAGCCGCCCAGGATGGGGGTCAGTCCTCTACGAGCAGTACTTC. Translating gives CASRPGWGSVLYEQYF.

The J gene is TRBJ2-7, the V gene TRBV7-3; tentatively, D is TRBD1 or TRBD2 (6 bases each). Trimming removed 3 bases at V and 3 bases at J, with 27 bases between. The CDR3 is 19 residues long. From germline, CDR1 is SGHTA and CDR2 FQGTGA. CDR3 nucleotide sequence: TGTGCCAGCAGCTTTTTGGAGGGGACCCGGGACAACCCGAACTACGAGCAGTACTTC. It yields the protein CASSFLEGTRDNPNYEQYF. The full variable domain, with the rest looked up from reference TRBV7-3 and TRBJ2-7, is GAGVSQTPSNKVTEKGKYVELRCDPISGHTALYWYRQSLGQGPEFLIYFQGTGAADDSGLPNDRFFAVRPEGSVSTLKIQRTERGDSAVYLCASSFLEGTRDNPNYEQYFGPGTRLTVT.

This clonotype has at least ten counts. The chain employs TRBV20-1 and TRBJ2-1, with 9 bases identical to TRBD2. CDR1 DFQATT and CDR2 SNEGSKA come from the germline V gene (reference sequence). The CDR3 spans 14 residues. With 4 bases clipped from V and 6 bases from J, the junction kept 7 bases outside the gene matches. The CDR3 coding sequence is TGCAGTGCTAAGGCGGCGGGGGGGACCAATGAGCAGTTCTTC. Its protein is CSAKAAGGTNEQFF.

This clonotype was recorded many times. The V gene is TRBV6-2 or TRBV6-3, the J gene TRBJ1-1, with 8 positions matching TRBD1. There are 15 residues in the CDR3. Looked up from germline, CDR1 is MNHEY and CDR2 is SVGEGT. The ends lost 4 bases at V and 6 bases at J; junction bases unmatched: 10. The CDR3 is CASSSQDRAGAEAFF. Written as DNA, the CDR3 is TGTGCCAGCAGTTCTCAGGACAGGGCGGGAGCTGAAGCTTTCTTT.

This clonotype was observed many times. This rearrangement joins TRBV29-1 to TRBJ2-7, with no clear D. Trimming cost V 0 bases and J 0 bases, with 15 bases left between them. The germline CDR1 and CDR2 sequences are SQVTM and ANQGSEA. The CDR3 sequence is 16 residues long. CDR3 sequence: CSVEDDSAVSSYEQYF. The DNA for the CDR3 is TGCAGCGTTGAAGATGACTCCGCCGTAAGCTCCTACGAGCAGTACTTC.